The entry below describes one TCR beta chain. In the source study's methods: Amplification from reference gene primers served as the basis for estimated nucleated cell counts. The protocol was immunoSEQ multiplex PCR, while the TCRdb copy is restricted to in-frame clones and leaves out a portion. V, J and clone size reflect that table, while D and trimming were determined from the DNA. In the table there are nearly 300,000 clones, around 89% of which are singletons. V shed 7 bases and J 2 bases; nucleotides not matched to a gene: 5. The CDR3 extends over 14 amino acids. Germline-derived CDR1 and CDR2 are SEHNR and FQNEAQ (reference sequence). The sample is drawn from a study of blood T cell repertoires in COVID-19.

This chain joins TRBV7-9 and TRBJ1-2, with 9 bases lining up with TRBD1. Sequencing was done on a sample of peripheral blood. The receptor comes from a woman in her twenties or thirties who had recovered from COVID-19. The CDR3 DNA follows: TGTGCCAGCACACGAGGGACAGGGAACTATGGCTACACCTTC. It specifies CASTRGTGNYGYTF.